This entry lists 13 T cell receptor beta chains sequenced from one sample in a study of blood T cell repertoires in COVID-19. The assay was immunoSEQ multiplex PCR, and TCRdb's table has in-frame clones only and misses some. This table has tens of thousands of clones, more than 85% appearing once. The sample consisted of peripheral blood. Every receptor here comes from an elderly woman with acute or convalescent COVID-19.

The CDR3 spells CASSWDRGQWGYTF. CDR3 DNA sequence: TGTGCCAGCAGCTGGGACAGGGGGCAGTGGGGCTACACCTTC. The rearrangement joins TRBV5-5 to TRBJ1-2, with 12 bases fitting TRBD1. This CDR3 region has 14 residues. Germline V lookup: CDR1 SGHKS, CDR2 YYEKEE (reference sequence). V shed 3 bases, J shed 8 bases, and the junction held 5 bases outside the gene matches.

This clone has only a few counts. J is TRBJ1-6 and V is TRBV2; 8 nucleotides align to TRBD1. Trimming took 10 bases from V and 6 from J; bases not matched to a gene: 8. In germline, CDR1 is SNHLY, CDR2 FYNNEI. This CDR3 has 14 amino acids. The CDR3 region has the DNA TGTGCCACCCAGGTCGACAGGGGTAATTCACCCCTCCACTTT. Translating gives CATQVDRGNSPLHF.

This clone turned up a few times. V is TRBV3-1 (or the pseudogene TRBV3-2) and J is TRBJ1-1; 11 positions match TRBD1. The germline V gene encodes CDR1 LGHDT and CDR2 YNNKEL (reference sequence). This CDR3 has 14 residues. J was trimmed by 10 bases and V by 2 bases; bases with no gene match: 6. The CDR3 coding sequence is TGTGCCAGCAGCCAACCTGGGACAGGGGGTCTAGCTTTCTTT. Its protein is CASSQPGTGGLAFF.

This chain links TRBV2 with TRBJ2-3; 15 nucleotides match TRBD2. Germline V gene lookup returns CDR1 SNHLY and CDR2 FYNNEI. J lost 3 bases, V lost 7 bases, and 5 bases had no gene match. The CDR3 has 16 amino acids. Here the CDR3 reads CASTLGLAGGTDTQYF. The CDR3 DNA is TGTGCCAGCACTCTCGGACTAGCGGGGGGGACAGATACGCAGTATTTT.

This clone appeared once. The genes are TRBV30 and TRBJ1-3; maybe TRBD1 (5 bases). This CDR3 is built from 16 residues. The ends were cut back, 2 bases at V and 4 bases at J, with 18 bases in the middle. Germline V gives CDR1 GTSNPN, CDR2 SVGIG (reference sequence). The CDR3 coding sequence is TGTGCCTGGAGTCCAGGGTGGGCAGAAAAGGGAAACACCATATATTTT. Amino acids: CAWSPGWAEKGNTIYF.

The chain joins TRBV5-5 to TRBJ2-7, with 9 nucleotides matching TRBD2. Germline trimming cut 4 bases from V and 4 bases from J; bases unmatched to any gene: 9. The CDR3 is 15 amino acids. From germline, CDR1 is SGHKS and CDR2 YYEKEE (reference sequence). The CDR3 sequence is CASSPHPSGEYEQYF. CDR3 in DNA: TGTGCCAGCAGCCCCCATCCTAGCGGGGAGTACGAGCAGTACTTC. Looking up the rest from reference TRBV5-5 and TRBJ2-7 gives the full variable domain: DAGVTQSPTHLIKTRGQQVTLRCSPISGHKSVSWYQQVLGQGPQFIFQYYEKEERGRGNFPDRFSARQFPNYSSELNVNALLLGDSALYLCASSPHPSGEYEQYFGPGTRLTVT.

The rearrangement joins TRBV6-5 to TRBJ1-2; D gene ambiguous. This CDR3 region has 12 residues. From germline, CDR1 is MNHEY and CDR2 SVGAGI. Trimming removed 5 bases from V and 8 bases from J, with 12 bases in between. CDR3 protein: CASSSRSEGYTF. CDR3 sequence (DNA): TGTGCCAGCAGTAGCCGATCGGAGGGCTACACCTTC.

This chain links TRBV5-1 with TRBJ1-4; TRBD1 matches at 10 bases. The germline gives CDR1 SGHRS, CDR2 YFSETQ. The CDR3 covers 15 residues. J lost 5 bases, V lost 3 bases, and 4 bases had no gene match. CDR3 sequence: CASSSSGQGNEKLFF. As DNA, the CDR3 is TGCGCCAGCAGCTCGTCGGGACAGGGGAATGAAAAACTGTTTTTT.

This rearrangement joins TRBV27 to TRBJ1-1, with TRBD1 as a possible D gene (5 bases). V lost 6 bases and J 7 bases, leaving 18 bases between the germline ends. The CDR3 contains 14 residues. Per germline, CDR1 MNHEY and CDR2 SMNVEV (reference sequence). Written as DNA, the CDR3 is TGTGCCAGCAGGGGCGGACACGTTCCCGATGAAGCTTTCTTT. Encoded protein: CASRGGHVPDEAFF.

This rearrangement joins TRBV2 to TRBJ1-5, with D perhaps TRBD1 (6 bases). CDR3 length: 14 residues. Germline CDR1 is SNHLY and CDR2 is FYNNEI. V was clipped by 1 base and J by 6 bases, with 10 bases between them. This CDR3 reads CASSEETGFQPQHF. The CDR3 coding sequence is TGTGCCAGCAGTGAAGAAACAGGGTTTCAGCCCCAGCATTTT.

The J gene is TRBJ2-7, the V gene TRBV25-1, with D perhaps matching TRBD1 (5 bases). Germline-derived CDR1 and CDR2 are MGHDK and SYGVNS. The CDR3 is 15 residues long. V was cut by 5 bases and J by 0 bases, with 14 bases left in between. This chain's CDR3 is CASSKGAVSSYEQYF. CDR3 DNA: TGTGCCAGCAGTAAAGGGGCGGTGAGCTCCTACGAGCAGTACTTC.

CDR3 coding DNA: TGTGCCATCAGTGAGAGAAGACAGGGGGCAGGAGGCAATGAAAAACTGTTTTTT. Its translation is CAISERRQGAGGNEKLFF. V usage is TRBV10-3 and J usage is TRBJ1-4, with 10 bases that match TRBD1. Germline lookup yields CDR1 ENHRY and CDR2 SYGVKD. The J segment lost 5 bases and the V segment lost 2 bases, leaving 11 bases of the junction unmatched. The CDR3 is 18 residues long.

The V gene is TRBV30, the J gene TRBJ1-5; 12 nucleotides match TRBD1. CDR1 is GTSNPN and CDR2 is SVGIG in the germline V gene (reference sequence). This CDR3 has 14 residues. With V trimmed by 2 bases and J by 9 bases, 5 bases remained unmatched. The CDR3 nucleotides read TGTGCCTGGAGTCTTGGGACAGGGGGCATGCCCCAGCATTTT. It codes for CAWSLGTGGMPQHF.